These 10 T cell receptor beta chains share one sample of origin, sequenced in a study of blood T cell repertoires in COVID-19. The method was immunoSEQ multiplex PCR; TCRdb's version includes in-frame clones alone and lacks a portion of them. The sample has about 87,000 clones, around three quarters seen once. Sequenced sample: peripheral blood. Receptors were obtained from a woman between 45 and 60 years old with acute or convalescent COVID-19.

This clone was seen a handful of times. CDR3 DNA sequence: TGTGCCAGCAGCTCGGACACAAACAATGAGCAGTTCTTC. This sequence encodes CASSSDTNNEQFF. J is TRBJ2-1 and V is TRBV5-6; perhaps TRBD1 as D (5 bases). The CDR3 runs 13 residues. Looked up from germline, CDR1 is SGHDT and CDR2 is YYEEEE. The germline V and J ends were trimmed by 3 bases and 5 bases, with 9 bases remaining between them. The variable domain in full, completed from reference TRBV5-6 and TRBJ2-1, reads DAGVTQSPTHLIKTRGQQVTLRCSPKSGHDTVSWYQQALGQGPQFIFQYYEEEERQRGNFPDRFSGHQFPNYSSELNVNALLLGDSALYLCASSSDTNNEQFFGPGTRLTVL.

This clone was detected a few times. V is TRBV18 and J is TRBJ1-2; the match to TRBD1 covers 10 bases. Germline CDR1 reads KGHSH; CDR2 reads LQKENI. The CDR3 spans 17 residues. V lost 0 bases to trimming and J lost 4 bases; unmatched junction nucleotides: 8. CDR3 nucleotide sequence: TGTGCCAGCTCACCACCGGGACAGGGGCCGAGAGGCTATGGCTACACCTTC. It encodes CASSPPGQGPRGYGYTF.

Details on this clone: Other nucleotide sequences from this sample produce the same CDR3. The V gene is TRBV18, the J gene TRBJ1-5; D uncertain. This CDR3 has 13 amino acids. In germline, CDR1 is KGHSH, CDR2 LQKENI. V was trimmed by 2 bases and J by 5 bases, leaving 7 bases between them. The CDR3 loop reads CASSPNRDQPQHF. Here the CDR3 DNA reads TGTGCCAGCTCACCAAACAGAGATCAGCCCCAGCATTTT.

This clone was found a few times. This chain joins TRBV11-2 and TRBJ1-1; TRBD1 aligns across 7 bases. The CDR3 has 14 residues. J was trimmed by 11 bases and V by 5 bases; bases with no gene match: 14. Germline V gives CDR1 SGHAT, CDR2 FQNNGV. CDR3 sequence reads: CASSINPGQSAAFF. CDR3 nucleotides: TGTGCCAGCAGCATAAATCCGGGACAGAGTGCGGCTTTCTTT.

The gene calls are TRBV5-1 and TRBJ2-3, with 11 bases matching TRBD2. From germline, CDR1 is SGHRS and CDR2 YFSETQ. V dropped 4 bases and J dropped 6; count of bases not matched to a gene: 13. The CDR3 has 17 residues. The CDR3 protein is CASSGIHSGGAGDTQYF. As DNA, the CDR3 is TGCGCCAGCAGCGGAATCCATAGCGGGGGGGCCGGGGATACGCAGTATTTT.

This sequence joins TRBV4-3 and TRBJ1-1; weak D call: TRBD1 (6 bases). The germline gives CDR1 LGHNA, CDR2 YSLEER. CDR3 length: 15 residues. Trimming cost V 4 bases and J 0 bases, with 12 bases left between them. In DNA, the CDR3 is TGCGCCAGCAGCCCTTCAGGGGTCATGAACACTGAAGCTTTCTTT. This sequence encodes CASSPSGVMNTEAFF.

The chain has TRBV3-1 (or the pseudogene TRBV3-2) and TRBJ1-3; D is unresolved. The V gene lost 1 base and the J gene lost 6 bases, with 4 bases spanning the gap. The germline gives CDR1 LGHDT, CDR2 YNNKEL (reference sequence). The CDR3 covers 12 residues. CDR3 sequence reads: CASSQVENTIYF. The CDR3 DNA sequence: TGTGCCAGCAGCCAAGTAGAAAACACCATATATTTT.

This chain connects TRBV5-6 to TRBJ1-1, with D unresolved. This CDR3 has 14 residues. Germline V gives CDR1 SGHDT, CDR2 YYEEEE. Trimming removed 0 bases at V and 0 bases at J, with 6 bases between. This CDR3 is CASSLVGLNTEAFF. The DNA for the CDR3 is TGTGCCAGCAGCTTGGTCGGTTTGAACACTGAAGCTTTCTTT.

The J gene is TRBJ1-1, the V gene TRBV5-5; D gene unclear. This CDR3 has 14 residues. V was shortened by 0 bases and J by 5 bases, with 11 bases between the two germline ends. Germline V gene data show CDR1 as SGHKS and CDR2 as YYEKEE (reference sequence). In DNA form, the CDR3 reads TGTGCCAGCAGCTTGGGGCTCTCCAAAACTGAAGCTTTCTTT. Residues: CASSLGLSKTEAFF.

The chain combines TRBV5-1 with TRBJ2-1, with TRBD2 matching 9 bases. V trimming: 4 bases; J trimming: 7 bases; junction bases outside the gene matches: 6. This CDR3 has 14 residues. Germline values: CDR1 SGHRS, CDR2 YFSETQ. The CDR3 DNA is TGCGCCAGCAGCGGAGCCGGACTAGCGAATGAGCAGTTCTTC. It yields the protein CASSGAGLANEQFF.